The entry that follows covers one T cell receptor beta chain sequence. Its antigen is unknown. Here immunoSEQ multiplex PCR was the method, and the copy in TCRdb shows in-frame clones only, minus some. The table includes some 30,000 clones, 70% to 90% detected once. The sample comes from a study of a mutant IDH1 vaccine in newly diagnosed glioma. On the study more broadly: Treated individuals were 62.5% male and approximately 38% female, averaging about 40 years of age. The earlier regimen, radiotherapy, temozolomide, or both, was most often both.

Study outcomes and limitations: Apparently, pseudoprogression bore no relation to changes among the top peripheral T cell clonotypes.

This CDR3 is 14 amino acids long. Germline V gene sequence: CDR1 MNHNY, CDR2 SVGAGI (reference sequence). V shed 2 bases and J 6 bases; nucleotides not matched to a gene: 3. Time point indicated: week 23, last vaccination. Topical imiquimod was applied with each vaccine dose, which held 300 ug of mutant IDH1 20-mer peptide. There were new WHO grade 3 or 4 astrocytomas in the donors, and these were IDH1-mutant and ATRX-lost. The chain couples TRBV6-6 to TRBJ1-4; 7 bases match TRBD1. The input for sequencing was PBMCs, taken from a glioma patient whose treatment included an IDH1 peptide vaccine. The sequence was obtained from a man aged 40-49 years with glioma. CDR3 nucleotides: TGTGCCAGCAGTTACATAGGGGGCGATGAAAAACTGTTTTTT. Translating gives CASSYIGGDEKLFF.